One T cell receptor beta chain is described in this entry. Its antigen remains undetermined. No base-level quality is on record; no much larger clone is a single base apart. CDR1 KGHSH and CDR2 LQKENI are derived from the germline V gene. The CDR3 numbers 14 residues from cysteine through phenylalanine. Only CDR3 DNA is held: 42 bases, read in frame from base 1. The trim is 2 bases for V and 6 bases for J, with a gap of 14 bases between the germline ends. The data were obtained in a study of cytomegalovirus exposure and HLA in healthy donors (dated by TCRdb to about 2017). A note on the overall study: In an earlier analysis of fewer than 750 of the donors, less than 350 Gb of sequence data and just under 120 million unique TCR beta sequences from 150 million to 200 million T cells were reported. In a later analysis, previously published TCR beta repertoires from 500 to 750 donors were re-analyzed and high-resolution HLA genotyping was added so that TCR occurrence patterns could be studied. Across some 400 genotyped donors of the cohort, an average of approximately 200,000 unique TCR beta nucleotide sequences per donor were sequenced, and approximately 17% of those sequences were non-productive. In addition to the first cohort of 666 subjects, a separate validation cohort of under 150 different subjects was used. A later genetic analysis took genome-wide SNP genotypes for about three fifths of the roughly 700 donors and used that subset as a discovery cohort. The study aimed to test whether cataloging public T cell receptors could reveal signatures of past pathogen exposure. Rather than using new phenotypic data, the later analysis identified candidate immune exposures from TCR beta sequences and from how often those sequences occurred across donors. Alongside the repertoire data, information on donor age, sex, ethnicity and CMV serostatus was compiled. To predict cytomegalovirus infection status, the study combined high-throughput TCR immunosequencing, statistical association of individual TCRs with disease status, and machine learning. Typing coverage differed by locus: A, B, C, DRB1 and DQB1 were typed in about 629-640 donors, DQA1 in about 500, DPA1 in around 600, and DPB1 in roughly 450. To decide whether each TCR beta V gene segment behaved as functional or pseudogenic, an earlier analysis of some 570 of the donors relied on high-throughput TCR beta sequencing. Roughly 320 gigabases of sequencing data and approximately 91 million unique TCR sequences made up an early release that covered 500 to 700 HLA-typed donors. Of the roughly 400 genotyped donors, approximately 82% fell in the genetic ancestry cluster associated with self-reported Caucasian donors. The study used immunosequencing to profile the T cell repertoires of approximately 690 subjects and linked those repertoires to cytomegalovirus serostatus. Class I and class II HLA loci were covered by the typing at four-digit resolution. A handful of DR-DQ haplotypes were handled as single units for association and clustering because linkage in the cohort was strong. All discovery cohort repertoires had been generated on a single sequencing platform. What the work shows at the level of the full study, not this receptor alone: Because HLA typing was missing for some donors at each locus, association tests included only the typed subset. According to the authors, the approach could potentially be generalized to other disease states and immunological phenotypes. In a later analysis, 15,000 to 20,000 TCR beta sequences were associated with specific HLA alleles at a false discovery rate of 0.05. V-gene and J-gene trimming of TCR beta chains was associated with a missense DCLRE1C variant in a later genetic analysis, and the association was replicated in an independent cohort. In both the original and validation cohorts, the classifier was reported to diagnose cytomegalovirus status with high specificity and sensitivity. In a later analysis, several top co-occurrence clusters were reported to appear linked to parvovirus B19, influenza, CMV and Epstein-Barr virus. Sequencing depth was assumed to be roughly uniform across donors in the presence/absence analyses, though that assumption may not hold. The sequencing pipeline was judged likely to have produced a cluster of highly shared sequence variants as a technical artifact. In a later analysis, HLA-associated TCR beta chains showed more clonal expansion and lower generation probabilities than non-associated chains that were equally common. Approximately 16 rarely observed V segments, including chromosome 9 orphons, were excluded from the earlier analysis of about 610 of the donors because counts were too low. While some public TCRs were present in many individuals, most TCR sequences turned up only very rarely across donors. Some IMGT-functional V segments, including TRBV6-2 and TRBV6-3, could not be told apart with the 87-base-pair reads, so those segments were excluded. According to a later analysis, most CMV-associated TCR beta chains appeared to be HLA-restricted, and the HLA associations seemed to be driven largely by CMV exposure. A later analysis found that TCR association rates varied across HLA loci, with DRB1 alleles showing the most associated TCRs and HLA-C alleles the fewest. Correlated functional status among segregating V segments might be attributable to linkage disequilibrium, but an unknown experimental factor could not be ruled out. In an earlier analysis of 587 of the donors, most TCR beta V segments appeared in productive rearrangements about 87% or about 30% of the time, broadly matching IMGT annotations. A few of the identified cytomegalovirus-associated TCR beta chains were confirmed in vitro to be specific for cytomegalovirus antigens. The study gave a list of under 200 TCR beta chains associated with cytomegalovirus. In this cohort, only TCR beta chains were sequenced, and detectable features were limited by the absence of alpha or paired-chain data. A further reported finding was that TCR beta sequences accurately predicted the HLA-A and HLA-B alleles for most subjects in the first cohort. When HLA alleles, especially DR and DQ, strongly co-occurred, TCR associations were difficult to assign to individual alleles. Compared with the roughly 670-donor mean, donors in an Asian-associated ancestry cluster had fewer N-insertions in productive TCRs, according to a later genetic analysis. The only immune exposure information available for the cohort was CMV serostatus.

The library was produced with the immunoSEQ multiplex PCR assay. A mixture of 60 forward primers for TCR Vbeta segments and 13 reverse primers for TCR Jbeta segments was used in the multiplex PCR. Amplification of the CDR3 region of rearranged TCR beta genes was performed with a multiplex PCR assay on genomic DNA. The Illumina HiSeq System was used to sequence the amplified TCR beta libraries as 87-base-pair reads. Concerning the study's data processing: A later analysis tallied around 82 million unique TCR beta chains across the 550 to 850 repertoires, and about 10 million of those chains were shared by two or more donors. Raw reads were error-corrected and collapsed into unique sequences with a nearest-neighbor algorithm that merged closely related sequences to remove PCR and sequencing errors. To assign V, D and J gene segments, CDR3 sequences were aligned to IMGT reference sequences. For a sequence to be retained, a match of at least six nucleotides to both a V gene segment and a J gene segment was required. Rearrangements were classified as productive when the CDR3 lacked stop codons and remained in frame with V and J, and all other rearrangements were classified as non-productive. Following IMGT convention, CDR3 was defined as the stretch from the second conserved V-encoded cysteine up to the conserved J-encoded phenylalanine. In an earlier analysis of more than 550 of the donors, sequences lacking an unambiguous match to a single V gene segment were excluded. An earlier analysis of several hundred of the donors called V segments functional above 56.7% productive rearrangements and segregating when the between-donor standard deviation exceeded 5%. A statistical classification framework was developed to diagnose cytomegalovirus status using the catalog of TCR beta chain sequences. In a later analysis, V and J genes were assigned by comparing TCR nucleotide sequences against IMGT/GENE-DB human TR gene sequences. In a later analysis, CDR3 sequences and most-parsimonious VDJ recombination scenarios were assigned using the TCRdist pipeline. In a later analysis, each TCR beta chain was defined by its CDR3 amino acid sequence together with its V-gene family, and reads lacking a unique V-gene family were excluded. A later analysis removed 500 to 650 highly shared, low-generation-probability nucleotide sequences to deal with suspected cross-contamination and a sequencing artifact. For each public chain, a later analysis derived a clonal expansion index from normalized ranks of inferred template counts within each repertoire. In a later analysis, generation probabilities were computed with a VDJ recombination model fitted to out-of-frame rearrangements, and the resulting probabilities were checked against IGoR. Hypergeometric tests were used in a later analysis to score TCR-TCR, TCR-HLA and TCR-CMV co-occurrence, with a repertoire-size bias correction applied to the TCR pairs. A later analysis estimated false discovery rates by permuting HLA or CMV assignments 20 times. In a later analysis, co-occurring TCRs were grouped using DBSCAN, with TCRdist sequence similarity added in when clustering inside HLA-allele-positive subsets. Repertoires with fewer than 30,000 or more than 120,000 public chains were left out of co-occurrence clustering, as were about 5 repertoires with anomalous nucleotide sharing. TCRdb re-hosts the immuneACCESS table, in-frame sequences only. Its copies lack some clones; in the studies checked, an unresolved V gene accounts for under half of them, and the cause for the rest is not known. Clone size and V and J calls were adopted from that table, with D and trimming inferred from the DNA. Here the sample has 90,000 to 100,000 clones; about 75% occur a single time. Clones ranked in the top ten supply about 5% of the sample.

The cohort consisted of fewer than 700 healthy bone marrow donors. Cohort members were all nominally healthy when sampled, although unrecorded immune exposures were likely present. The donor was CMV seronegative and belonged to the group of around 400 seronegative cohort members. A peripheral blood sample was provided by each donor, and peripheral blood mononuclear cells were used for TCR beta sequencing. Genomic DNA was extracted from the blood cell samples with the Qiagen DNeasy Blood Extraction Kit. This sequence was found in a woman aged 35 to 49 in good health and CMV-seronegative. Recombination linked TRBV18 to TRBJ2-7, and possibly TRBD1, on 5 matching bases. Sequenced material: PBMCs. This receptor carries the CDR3 CASSPVVARGEQYF. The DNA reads TGTGCCAGCTCACCAGTGGTAGCTAGGGGCGAGCAGTACTTC.